This TCR beta chain was captured by sequencing in a study of shared clonotypes between healthy human individuals. Trimming removed 2 bases at V and 4 bases at J, with 9 bases between. Germline CDR1 is MNHEY and CDR2 is SVGAGI. The CDR3 contains 14 residues. Produced via immunoSEQ multiplex PCR; TCRdb's table is partial and in-frame only. The top ten clones hold about 1.1% of a sample with millions of clones, about 95% of them seen once. It was CD45RO-negative cells, positively selected for CCR7, that made up naive CD8 cells, with terminally differentiated effector memory CD45RA+ cells excluded. Sequenced input: naive CD8+ T cells sorted from blood. The chain links TRBV6-5 to TRBJ2-1; D is possibly TRBD1 (5 bases). The TCR was taken from a man aged 18 to 35 in good health. The CDR3 sequence is CASSYTDTYNEQFF. As DNA, the CDR3 is TGTGCCAGCAGTTACACGGACACTTACAATGAGCAGTTCTTC.